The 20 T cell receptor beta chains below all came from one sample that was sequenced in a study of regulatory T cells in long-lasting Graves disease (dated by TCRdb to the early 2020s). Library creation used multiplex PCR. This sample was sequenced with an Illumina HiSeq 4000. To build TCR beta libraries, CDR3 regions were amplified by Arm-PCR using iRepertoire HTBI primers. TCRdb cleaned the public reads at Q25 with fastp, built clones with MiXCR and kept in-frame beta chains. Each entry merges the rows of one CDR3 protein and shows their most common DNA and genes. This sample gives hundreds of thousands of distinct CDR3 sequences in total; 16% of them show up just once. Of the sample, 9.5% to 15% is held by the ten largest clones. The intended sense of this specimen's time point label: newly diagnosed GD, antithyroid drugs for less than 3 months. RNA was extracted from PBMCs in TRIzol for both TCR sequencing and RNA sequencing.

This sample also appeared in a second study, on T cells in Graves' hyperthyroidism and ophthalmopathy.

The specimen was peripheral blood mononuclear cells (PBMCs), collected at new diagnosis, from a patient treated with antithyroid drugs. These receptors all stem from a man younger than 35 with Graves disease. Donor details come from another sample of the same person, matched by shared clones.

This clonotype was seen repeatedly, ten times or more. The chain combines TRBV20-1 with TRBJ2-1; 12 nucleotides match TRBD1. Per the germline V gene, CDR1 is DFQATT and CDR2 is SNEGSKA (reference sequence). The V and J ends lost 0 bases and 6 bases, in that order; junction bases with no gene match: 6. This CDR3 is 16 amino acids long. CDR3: CSARDRDRGRVNEQFF. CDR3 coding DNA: TGCAGTGCTAGAGATCGGGACAGGGGGCGCGTCAATGAGCAGTTCTTC.

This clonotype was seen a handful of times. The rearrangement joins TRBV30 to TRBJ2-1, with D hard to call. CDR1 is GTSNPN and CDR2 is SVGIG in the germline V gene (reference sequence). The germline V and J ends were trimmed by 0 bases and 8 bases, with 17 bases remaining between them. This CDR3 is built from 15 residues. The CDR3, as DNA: TGTGCCTGGAGTGTATCGGTAGGCCCGGGCTATGAGCAGTTCTTC. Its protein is CAWSVSVGPGYEQFF.

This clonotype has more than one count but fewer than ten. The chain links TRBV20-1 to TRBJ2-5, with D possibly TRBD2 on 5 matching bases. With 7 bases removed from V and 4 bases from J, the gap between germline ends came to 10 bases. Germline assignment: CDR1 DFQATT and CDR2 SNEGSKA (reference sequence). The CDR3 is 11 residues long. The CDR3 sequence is CSENGGETQYF. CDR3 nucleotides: TGCAGTGAGAACGGAGGAGAGACCCAGTACTTC.

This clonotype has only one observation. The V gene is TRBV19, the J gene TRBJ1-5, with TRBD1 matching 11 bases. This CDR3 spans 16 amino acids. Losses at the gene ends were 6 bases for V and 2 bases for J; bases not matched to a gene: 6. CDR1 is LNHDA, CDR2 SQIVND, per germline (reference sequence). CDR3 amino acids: CASRGTGGGGNQPQHF. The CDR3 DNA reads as TGTGCCAGTAGGGGGACAGGGGGAGGAGGCAATCAGCCCCAGCATTTT. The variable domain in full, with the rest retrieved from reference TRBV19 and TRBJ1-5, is DGGITQSPKYLFRKEGQNVTLSCEQNLNHDAMYWYRQDPGQGLRLIYYSQIVNDFQKGDIAEGYSVSREKKESFPLTVTSAQKNPTAFYLCASRGTGGGGNQPQHFGDGTRLSIL.

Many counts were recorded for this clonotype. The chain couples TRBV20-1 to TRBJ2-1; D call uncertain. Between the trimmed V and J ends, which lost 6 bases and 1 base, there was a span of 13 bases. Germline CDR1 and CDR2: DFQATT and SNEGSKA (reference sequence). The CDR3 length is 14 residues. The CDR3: CSAYDPASYNEQFF. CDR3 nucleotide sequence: TGCAGTGCCTATGACCCAGCTTCCTACAATGAGCAGTTCTTC.

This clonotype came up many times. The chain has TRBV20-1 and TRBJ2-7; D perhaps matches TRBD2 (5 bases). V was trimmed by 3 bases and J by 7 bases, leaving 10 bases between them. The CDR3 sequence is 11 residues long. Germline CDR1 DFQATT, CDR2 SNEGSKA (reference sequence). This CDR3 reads CSARVGAEQYF. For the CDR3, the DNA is TGCAGTGCTAGGGTGGGAGCGGAGCAGTACTTC.

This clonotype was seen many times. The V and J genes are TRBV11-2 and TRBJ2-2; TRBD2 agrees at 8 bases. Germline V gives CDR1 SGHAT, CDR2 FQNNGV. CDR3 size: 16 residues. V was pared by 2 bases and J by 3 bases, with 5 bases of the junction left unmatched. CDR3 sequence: CASSLWAGGYTGELFF. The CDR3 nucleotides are TGTGCCAGCAGCTTATGGGCGGGAGGTTACACCGGGGAGCTGTTTTTT.

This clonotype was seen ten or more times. CDR3 DNA sequence: TGTGCCAGCTGTCCCGCTAGCGGAACCTACGAGCAGTACTTC. Translating gives CASCPASGTYEQYF. The V gene is TRBV28, the J gene TRBJ2-7, with 7 positions matching TRBD2. Germline V gene lookup returns CDR1 MDHEN and CDR2 SYDVKM. The CDR3 sequence is 14 residues long. With V trimmed by 8 bases and J by 2 bases, 9 bases remained unmatched.

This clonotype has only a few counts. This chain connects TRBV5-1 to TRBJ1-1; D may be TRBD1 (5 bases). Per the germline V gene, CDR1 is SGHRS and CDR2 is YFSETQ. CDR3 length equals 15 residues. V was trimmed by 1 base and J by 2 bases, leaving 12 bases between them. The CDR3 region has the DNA TGCGCCAGCAGCTTGACCGCCAGGGCCAACACTGAAGCTTTCTTT. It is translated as CASSLTARANTEAFF.

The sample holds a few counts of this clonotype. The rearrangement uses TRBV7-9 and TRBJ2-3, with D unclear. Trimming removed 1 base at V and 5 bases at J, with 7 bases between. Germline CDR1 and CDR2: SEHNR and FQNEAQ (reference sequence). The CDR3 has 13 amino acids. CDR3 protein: CASSLDPRDTQYF. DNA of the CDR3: TGTGCCAGCAGCTTAGACCCCCGAGATACGCAGTATTTT.

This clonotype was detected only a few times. This chain's CDR3 is CASSLGPQQFF. CDR3 nucleotide sequence: TGTGCCAGCAGCTTAGGCCCCCAGCAGTTCTTC. The rearrangement links TRBV13 to TRBJ2-1; no clear D. This CDR3 is 11 amino acids long. The V gene lost 0 bases and the J gene lost 11 bases, with 5 bases spanning the gap. The germline V gene encodes CDR1 PRHDT and CDR2 FYEKMQ (reference sequence).

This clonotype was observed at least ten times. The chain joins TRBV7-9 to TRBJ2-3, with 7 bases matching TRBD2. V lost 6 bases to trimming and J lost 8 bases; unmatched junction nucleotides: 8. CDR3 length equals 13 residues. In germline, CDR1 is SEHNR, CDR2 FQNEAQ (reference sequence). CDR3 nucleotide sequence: TGTGCCAGCAGACAAACTAGCGAGCTTACGCAGTATTTT. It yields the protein CASRQTSELTQYF.

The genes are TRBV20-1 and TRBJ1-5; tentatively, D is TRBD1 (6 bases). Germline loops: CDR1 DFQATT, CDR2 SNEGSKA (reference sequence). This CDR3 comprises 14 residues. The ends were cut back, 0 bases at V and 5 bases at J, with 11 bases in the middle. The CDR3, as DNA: TGCAGTGCTAGAGAACCACAGGGCGATCAGCCCCAGCATTTT. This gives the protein CSAREPQGDQPQHF.

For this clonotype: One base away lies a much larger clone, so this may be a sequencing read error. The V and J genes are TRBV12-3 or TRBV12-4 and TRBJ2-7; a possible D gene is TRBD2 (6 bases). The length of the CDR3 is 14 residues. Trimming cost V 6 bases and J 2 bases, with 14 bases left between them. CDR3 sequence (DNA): TGTGCCAGCAGGAGTAGCGGCTTAGCCTACGAGCAGTACTTC. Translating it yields CASRSSGLAYEQYF.

The CDR3 bases are TGTGCCAGCAGCGTCGGGACAGGCAGTCAGCCCCAGCATTTT. It is translated as CASSVGTGSQPQHF. The chain carries TRBV9 and TRBJ1-5; the match to TRBD1 covers 8 bases. This CDR3 comprises 14 residues. J lost 6 bases, V lost 2 bases, and 4 bases had no gene match. In germline, CDR1 is SGDLS, CDR2 YYNGEE.

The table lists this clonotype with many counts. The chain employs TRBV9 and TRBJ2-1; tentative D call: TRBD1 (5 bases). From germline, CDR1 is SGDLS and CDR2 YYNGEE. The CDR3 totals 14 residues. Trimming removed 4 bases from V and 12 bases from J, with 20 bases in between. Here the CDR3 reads CASSPPTEESRQFF. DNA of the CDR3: TGTGCCAGCAGCCCACCGACAGAGGAAAGCCGGCAGTTCTTC.

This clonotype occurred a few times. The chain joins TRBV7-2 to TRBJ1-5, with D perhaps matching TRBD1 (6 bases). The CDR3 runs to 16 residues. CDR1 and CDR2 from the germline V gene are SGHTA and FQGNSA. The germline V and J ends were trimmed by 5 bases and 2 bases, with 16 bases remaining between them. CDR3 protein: CASSARVSGGNQPQHF. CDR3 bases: TGTGCCAGCAGCGCCCGAGTATCAGGGGGCAATCAGCCCCAGCATTTT.

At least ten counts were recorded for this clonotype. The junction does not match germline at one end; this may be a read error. This CDR3 reads CASSFHGTGLLTF. The CDR3 DNA sequence: TGTGCCAGCAGTTTCCACGGGACAGGCCTGCTCACCTTC. The rearrangement uses TRBV28 and TRBJ2-1, with 8 bases identical to TRBD1. CDR3 length: 13 amino acids. Germline CDR1 MDHEN, CDR2 SYDVKM.

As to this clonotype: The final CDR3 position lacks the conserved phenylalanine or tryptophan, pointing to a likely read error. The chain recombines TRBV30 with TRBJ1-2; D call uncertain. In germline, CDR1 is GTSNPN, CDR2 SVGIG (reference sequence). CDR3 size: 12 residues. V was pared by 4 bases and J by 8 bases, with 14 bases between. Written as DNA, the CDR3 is TGTGCCTGGACCTACGGGCTGGGAGGCTACACCCTC. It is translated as CAWTYGLGGYTL.

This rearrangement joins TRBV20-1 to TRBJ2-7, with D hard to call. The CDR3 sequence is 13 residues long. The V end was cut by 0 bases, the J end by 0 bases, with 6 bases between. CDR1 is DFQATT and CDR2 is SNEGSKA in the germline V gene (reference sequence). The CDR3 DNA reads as TGCAGTGCTAGAGAAGTCTACTCCTACGAGCAGTACTTC. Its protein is CSAREVYSYEQYF.